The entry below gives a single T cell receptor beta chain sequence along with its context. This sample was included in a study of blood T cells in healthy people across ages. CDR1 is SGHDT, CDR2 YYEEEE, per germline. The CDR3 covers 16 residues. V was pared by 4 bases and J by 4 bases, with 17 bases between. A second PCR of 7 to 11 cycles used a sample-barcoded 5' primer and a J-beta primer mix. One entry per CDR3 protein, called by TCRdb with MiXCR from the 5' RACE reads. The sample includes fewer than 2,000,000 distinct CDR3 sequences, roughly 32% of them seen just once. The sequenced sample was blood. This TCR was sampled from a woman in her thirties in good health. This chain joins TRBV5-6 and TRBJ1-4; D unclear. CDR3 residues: CASSISRRRINEKLFF. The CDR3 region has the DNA TGTGCCAGCAGCATATCGCGACGGAGGATTAATGAAAAACTGTTTTTT.